A single T cell receptor (beta chain) is shown here with its context. The sample is drawn from a study of blood T cell repertoires in COVID-19. Generated by immunoSEQ multiplex PCR, the TCRdb table keeps only in-frame clones and is missing some. The sample records about 110,000 clones, 80% to 90% being singletons. CDR1 and CDR2 (germline): SGHTA, FQGTGA. This CDR3 has 15 amino acids. J gave up 3 bases and V 6 bases, and 3 bases lay outside the gene matches. The TCR comes from a man aged 35-49 years with acute or convalescent COVID-19. This sequence joins TRBV7-3 and TRBJ2-2; the match to TRBD1 covers 11 bases. Input material: peripheral blood. The CDR3 protein is CASRDRGPYTGELFF. CDR3 in DNA: TGTGCCAGCAGGGACAGGGGGCCCTACACCGGGGAGCTGTTTTTT.